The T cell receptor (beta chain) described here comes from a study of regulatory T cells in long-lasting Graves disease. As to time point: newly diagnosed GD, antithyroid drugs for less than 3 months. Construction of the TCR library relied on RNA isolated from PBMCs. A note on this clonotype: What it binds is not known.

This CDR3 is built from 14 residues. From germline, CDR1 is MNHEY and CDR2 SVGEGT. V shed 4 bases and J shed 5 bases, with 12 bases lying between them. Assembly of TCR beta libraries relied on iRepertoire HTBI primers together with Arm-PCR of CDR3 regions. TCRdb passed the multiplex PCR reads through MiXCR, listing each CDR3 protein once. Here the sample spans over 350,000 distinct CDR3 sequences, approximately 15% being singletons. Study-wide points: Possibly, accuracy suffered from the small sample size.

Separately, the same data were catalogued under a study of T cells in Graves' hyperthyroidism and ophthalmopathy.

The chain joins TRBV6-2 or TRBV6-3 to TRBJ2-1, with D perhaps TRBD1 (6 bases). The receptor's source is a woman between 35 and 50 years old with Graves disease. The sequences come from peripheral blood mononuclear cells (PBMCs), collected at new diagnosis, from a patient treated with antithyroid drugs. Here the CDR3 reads CASSWVGGHNEQFF. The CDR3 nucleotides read TGTGCCAGCAGTTGGGTAGGGGGTCACAATGAGCAGTTCTTC.